One and the same sample provided the 8 T cell receptor beta chains below, sequenced in a study of ipilimumab plus nivolumab after autologous stem cell transplantation. Method: immunoSEQ multiplex PCR; TCRdb's copy keeps in-frame clones and lacks some. The sample includes roughly 12,000 clones, 70% to 80% of them seen just once. The source was PBMCs, collected in a trial of ipilimumab plus nivolumab as post-transplant consolidation. These receptors came from a male donor with multiple myeloma.

The CDR3 region is CASSVRIDTEAFF. The CDR3 nucleotides are TGTGCCAGCAGTGTAAGGATAGACACTGAAGCTTTCTTT. The rearrangement uses TRBV2 and TRBJ1-1, with no clear D. The CDR3 has 13 amino acids. Trimming removed 4 bases at V and 3 bases at J, with 9 bases between. CDR1 and CDR2 (germline): SNHLY, FYNNEI.

The gene calls are TRBV7-3 and TRBJ1-5; D is unclear. Germline loops: CDR1 SGHTA, CDR2 FQGTGA. Trimming removed 5 bases at V and 9 bases at J, with 14 bases between. The CDR3 is 13 residues long. CDR3 loop: CASSTGPLRPQHF. CDR3 DNA sequence: TGTGCCAGCAGCACTGGTCCTTTAAGGCCCCAGCATTTT.

The V call is TRBV6-6, the J call TRBJ2-3; D might be TRBD2 (6 bases). This CDR3 is built from 16 residues. From germline, CDR1 is MNHNY and CDR2 SVGAGI (reference sequence). V gave up 0 bases and J gave up 6 bases, with 16 bases separating them. The CDR3 reads CASSYSGPPGGDTQYF. CDR3 sequence (DNA): TGTGCCAGCAGTTACTCCGGGCCACCTGGGGGGGATACGCAGTATTTT.

This rearrangement joins TRBV12-5 to TRBJ1-3; no clear D. This CDR3 is 16 amino acids long. Germline V lookup: CDR1 LGHNT, CDR2 FRNRAP. V was cut by 8 bases and J by 0 bases, with 17 bases left in between. CDR3 coding DNA: TGTGCTAGTACGGCGGGAAAAACTTTCTCTGGAAACACCATATATTTT. This encodes CASTAGKTFSGNTIYF. Looking up the rest from reference TRBV12-5 and TRBJ1-3 gives the full variable domain: DARVTQTPRHKVTEMGQEVTMRCQPILGHNTVFWYRQTMMQGLELLAYFRNRAPLDDSGMPKDRFSAEMPDATLATLKIQPSEPRDSAVYFCASTAGKTFSGNTIYFGEGSWLTVV.

This clone was observed a handful of times. J is TRBJ1-2 and V is TRBV7-9; D gene unclear. Germline values: CDR1 SEHNR, CDR2 FQNEAQ (reference sequence). V shed 8 bases and J shed 0 bases, with 7 bases lying between them. The length of the CDR3 is 12 residues. CDR3 DNA sequence: TGTGCCAGCCTATCTCCTAACTATGGCTACACCTTC. It specifies CASLSPNYGYTF.

This clone was recorded a few times. The V and J genes are TRBV7-6 and TRBJ2-3; TRBD2 aligns across 11 bases. This CDR3 contains 16 residues. CDR1 is SGHVS, CDR2 FNYEAQ, per germline. Trimming cost V 1 base and J 2 bases; bases outside gene matches: 2. CDR3 sequence (DNA): TGTGCCAGCAGCTTAGGTAGCGGGGGGGCCACAGATACGCAGTATTTT. Translating gives CASSLGSGGATDTQYF.

This clone was observed a few times. This sequence joins TRBV7-3 and TRBJ1-1; a possible D gene is TRBD1 (5 bases). Trimming took 8 bases from V and 8 from J, leaving 18 bases between them. The CDR3 is 13 residues long. Germline V CDR1 and CDR2: SGHTA, FQGTGA. CDR3 residues: CASGMGGTAEAFF. The DNA for the CDR3 is TGTGCCAGCGGGATGGGGGGTACTGCCGAAGCTTTCTTT.

The chain has TRBV6-5 and TRBJ2-5; D might be TRBD2 (6 bases). V lost 6 bases to trimming and J lost 4 bases, with 18 bases between them. CDR3 length: 15 amino acids. The germline CDR1 and CDR2 sequences are MNHEY and SVGAGI. CDR3 DNA: TGTGCCAGCAGCCAAGCGGGCACCGGGCGAGAGACCCAGTACTTC. Amino acids: CASSQAGTGRETQYF.